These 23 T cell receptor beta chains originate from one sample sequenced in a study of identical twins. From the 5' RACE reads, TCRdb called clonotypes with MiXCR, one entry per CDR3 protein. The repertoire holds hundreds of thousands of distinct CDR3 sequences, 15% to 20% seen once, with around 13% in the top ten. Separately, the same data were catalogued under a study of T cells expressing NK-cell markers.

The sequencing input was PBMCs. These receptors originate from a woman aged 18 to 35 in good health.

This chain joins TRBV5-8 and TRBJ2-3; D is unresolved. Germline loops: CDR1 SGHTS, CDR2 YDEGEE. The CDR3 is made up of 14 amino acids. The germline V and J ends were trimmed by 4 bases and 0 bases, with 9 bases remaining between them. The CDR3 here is CASSPRFSTDTQYF. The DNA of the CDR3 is TGTGCCAGCAGCCCTAGGTTTAGCACAGATACGCAGTATTTT. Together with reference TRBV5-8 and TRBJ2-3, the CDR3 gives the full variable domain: EAGVTQSPTHLIKTRGQQATLRCSPISGHTSVYWYQQALGLGLQFLLWYDEGEERNRGNFPPRFSGRQFPNYSSELNVNALELEDSALYLCASSPRFSTDTQYFGPGTRLTVL.

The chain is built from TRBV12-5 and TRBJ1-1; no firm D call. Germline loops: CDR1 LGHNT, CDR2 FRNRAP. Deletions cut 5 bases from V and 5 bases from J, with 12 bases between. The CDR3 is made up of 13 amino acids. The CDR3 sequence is CASGPWTGTEAFF. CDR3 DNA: TGTGCTAGTGGTCCATGGACGGGGACTGAAGCTTTCTTT.

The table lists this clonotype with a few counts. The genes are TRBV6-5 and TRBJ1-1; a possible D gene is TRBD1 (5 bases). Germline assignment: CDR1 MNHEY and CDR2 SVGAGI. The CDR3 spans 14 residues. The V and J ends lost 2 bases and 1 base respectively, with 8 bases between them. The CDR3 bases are TGTGCCAGCAGTTACGAAGACAGGAACACTGAAGCTTTCTTT. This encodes CASSYEDRNTEAFF.

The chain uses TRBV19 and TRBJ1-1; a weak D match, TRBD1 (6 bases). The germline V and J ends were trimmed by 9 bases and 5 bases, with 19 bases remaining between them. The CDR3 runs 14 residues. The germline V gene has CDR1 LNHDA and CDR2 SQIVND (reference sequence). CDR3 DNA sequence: TGTGCCAGCAGTCGGACAGCCGGCCGGACTGAAGCTTTCTTT. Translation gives CASSRTAGRTEAFF.

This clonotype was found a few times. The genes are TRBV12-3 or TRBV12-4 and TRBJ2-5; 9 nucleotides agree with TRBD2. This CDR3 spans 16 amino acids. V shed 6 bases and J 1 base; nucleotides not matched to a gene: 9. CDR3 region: CASSLRASGVQETQYF. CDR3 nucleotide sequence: TGTGCCAGCAGCCTGAGGGCTAGCGGGGTCCAAGAGACCCAGTACTTC.

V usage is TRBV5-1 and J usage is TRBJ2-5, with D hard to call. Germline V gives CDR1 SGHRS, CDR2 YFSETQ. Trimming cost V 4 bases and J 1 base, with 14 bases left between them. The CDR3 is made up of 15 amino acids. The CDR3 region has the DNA TGCGCCAGCAGCCTCCGAGGACGCCTCCAAGAGACCCAGTACTTC. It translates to CASSLRGRLQETQYF. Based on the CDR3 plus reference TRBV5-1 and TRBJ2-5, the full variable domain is KAGVTQTPRYLIKTRGQQVTLSCSPISGHRSVSWYQQTPGQGLQFLFEYFSETQRNKGNFPGRFSGRQFSNSRSEMNVSTLELGDSALYLCASSLRGRLQETQYFGPGTRLLVL.

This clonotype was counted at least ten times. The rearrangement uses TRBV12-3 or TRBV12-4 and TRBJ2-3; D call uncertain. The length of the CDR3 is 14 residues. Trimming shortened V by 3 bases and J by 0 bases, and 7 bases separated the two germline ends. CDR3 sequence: CASSFRDSTDTQYF. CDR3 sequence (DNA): TGTGCCAGCAGTTTCAGAGATAGCACAGATACGCAGTATTTT.

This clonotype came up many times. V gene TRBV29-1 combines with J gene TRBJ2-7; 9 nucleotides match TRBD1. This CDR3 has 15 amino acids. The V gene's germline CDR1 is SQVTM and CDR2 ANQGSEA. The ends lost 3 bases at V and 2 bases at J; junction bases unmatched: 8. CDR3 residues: CSVEIGGDRAYEQYF. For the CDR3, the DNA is TGCAGCGTTGAGATTGGAGGGGACAGGGCCTACGAGCAGTACTTC.

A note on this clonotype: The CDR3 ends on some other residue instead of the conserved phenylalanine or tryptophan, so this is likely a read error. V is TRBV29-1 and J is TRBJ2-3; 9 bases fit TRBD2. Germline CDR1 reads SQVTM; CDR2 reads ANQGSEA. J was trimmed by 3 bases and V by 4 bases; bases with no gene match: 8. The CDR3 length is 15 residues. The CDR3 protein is CSVGGAGGVTDTQYL. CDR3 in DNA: TGCAGCGTTGGAGGTGCGGGGGGGGTAACAGATACGCAGTATCTT.

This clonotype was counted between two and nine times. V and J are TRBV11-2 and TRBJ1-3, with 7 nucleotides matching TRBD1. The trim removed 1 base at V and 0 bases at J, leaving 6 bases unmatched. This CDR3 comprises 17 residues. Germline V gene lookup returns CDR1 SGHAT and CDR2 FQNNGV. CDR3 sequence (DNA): TGTGCCAGCAGCTTAGTCTATTGGGACAGCTCTGGAAACACCATATATTTT. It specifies CASSLVYWDSSGNTIYF.

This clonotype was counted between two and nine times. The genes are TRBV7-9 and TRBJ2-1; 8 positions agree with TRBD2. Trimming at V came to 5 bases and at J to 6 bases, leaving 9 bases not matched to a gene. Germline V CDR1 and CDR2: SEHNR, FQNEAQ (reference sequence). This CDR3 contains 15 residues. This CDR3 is CASSPPGLVGNEQFF. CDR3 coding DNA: TGTGCCAGCAGCCCTCCGGGACTAGTAGGCAATGAGCAGTTCTTC.

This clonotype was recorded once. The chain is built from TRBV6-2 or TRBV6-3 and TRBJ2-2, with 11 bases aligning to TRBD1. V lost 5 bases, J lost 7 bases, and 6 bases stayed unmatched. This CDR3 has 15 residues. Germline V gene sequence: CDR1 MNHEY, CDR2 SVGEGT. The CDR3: CASSTRDRGVGELFF. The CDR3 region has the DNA TGTGCCAGCAGTACCCGGGACAGGGGGGTCGGGGAGCTGTTTTTT.

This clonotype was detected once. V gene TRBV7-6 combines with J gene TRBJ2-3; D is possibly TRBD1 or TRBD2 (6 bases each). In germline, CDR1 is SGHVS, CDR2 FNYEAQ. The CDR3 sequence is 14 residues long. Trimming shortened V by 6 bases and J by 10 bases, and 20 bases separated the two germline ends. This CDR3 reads CASSSNEGGHPQYF. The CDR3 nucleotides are TGTGCCAGCAGTTCTAATGAGGGGGGTCATCCGCAGTATTTT.

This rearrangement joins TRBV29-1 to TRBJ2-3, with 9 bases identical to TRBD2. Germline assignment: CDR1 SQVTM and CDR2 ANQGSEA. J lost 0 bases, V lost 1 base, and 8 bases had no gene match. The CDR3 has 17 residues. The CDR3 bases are TGCAGCGTTGAAGTATGGCGGGGGGGCTGGAGCACAGATACGCAGTATTTT. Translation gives CSVEVWRGGWSTDTQYF.

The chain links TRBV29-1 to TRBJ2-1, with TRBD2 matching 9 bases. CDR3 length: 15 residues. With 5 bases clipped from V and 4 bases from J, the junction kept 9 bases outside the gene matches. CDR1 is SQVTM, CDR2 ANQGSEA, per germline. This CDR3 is CSVPSPGLAYNEQFF. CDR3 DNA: TGCAGCGTTCCAAGCCCGGGACTAGCTTACAATGAGCAGTTCTTC.

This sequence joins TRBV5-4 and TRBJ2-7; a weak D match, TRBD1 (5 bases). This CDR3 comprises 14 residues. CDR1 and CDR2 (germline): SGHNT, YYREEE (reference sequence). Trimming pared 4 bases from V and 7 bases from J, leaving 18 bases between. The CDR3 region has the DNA TGTGCCAGCAGCCCACAGGTAGCTATGGCGGAGCAGTACTTC. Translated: CASSPQVAMAEQYF. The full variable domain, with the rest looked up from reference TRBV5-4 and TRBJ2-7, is ETGVTQSPTHLIKTRGQQVTLRCSSQSGHNTVSWYQQALGQGPQFIFQYYREEENGRGNFPPRFSGLQFPNYSSELNVNALELDDSALYLCASSPQVAMAEQYFGPGTRLTVT.

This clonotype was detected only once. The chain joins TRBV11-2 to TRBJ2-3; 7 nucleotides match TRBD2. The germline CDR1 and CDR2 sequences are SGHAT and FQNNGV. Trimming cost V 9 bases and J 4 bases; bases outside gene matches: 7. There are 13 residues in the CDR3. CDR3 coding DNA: TGTGCCAGTTCGGGACTATTCTCAGATACGCAGTATTTT. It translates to CASSGLFSDTQYF.

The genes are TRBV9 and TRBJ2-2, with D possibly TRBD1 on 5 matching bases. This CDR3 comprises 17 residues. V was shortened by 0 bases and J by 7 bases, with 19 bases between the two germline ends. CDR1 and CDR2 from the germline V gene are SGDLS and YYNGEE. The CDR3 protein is CASSVVPRVGLGGELFF. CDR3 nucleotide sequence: TGTGCCAGCAGCGTAGTCCCTAGAGTGGGGCTAGGCGGGGAGCTGTTTTTT.

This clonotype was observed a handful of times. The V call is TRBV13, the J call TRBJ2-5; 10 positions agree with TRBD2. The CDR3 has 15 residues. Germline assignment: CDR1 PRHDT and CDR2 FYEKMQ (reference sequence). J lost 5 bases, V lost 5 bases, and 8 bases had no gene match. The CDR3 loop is CASSNSGGAGETQYF. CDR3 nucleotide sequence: TGTGCCAGCAGCAACAGCGGGGGGGCCGGGGAGACCCAGTACTTC.

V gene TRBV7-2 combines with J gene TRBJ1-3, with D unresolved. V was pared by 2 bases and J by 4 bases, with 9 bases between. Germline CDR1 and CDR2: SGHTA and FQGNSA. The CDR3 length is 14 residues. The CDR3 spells CASSLSFNGNTIYF. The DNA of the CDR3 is TGTGCCAGCAGCTTATCTTTCAACGGAAACACCATATATTTT.

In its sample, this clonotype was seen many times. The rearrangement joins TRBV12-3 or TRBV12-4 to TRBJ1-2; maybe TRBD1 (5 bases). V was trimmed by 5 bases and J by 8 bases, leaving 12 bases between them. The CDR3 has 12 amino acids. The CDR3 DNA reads TGTGCCAGCAGTCCTTACAGGAAGGGCTACACCTTC. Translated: CASSPYRKGYTF.

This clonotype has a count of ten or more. CDR3 coding DNA: TGTGCCAGCAGCCAAGAAGGTACAGGGAACTATGGCTACACCTTC. This codes for CASSQEGTGNYGYTF. The genes are TRBV4-2 and TRBJ1-2, with D maybe TRBD1 (6 bases). V was pared by 0 bases and J by 2 bases, with 10 bases between. This CDR3 contains 15 residues. Germline V gene lookup returns CDR1 LGHNA and CDR2 YNFKEQ.

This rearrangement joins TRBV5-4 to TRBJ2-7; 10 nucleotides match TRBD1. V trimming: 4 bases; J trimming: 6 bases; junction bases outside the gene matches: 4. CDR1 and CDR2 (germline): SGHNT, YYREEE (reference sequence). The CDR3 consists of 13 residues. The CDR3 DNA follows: TGTGCCAGCAGCGCAGACAGGGGGCGCGAGCAGTACTTC. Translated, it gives CASSADRGREQYF. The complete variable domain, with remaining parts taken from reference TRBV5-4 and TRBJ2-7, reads ETGVTQSPTHLIKTRGQQVTLRCSSQSGHNTVSWYQQALGQGPQFIFQYYREEENGRGNFPPRFSGLQFPNYSSELNVNALELDDSALYLCASSADRGREQYFGPGTRLTVT.